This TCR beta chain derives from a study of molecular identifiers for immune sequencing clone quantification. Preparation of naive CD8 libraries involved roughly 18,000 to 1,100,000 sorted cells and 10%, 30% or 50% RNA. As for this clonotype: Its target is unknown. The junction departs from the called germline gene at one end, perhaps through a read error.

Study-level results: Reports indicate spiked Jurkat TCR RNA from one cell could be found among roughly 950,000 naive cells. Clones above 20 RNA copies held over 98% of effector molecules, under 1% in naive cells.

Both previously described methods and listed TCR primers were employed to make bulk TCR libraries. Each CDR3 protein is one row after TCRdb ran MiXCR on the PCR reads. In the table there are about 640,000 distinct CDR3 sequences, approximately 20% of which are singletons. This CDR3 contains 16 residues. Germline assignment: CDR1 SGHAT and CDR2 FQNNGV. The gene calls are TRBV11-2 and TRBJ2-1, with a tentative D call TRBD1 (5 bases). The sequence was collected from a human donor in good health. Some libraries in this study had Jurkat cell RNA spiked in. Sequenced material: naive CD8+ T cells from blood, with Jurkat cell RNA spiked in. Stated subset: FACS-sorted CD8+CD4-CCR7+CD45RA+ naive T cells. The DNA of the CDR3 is TGTGCCAGCAGCTTCAGGACACCTTACTCCTACAATGAGCAGCTCTTC. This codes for CASSFRTPYSYNEQLF.